This T cell receptor beta chain was identified during a study of CXCR3-negative and CXCR3-positive naive CD8 T cells. The CDR3 is made up of 15 amino acids. CDR1 is SGHTA, CDR2 FQGNSA, per germline. Researchers prepared the TRB cDNA libraries using 5' RACE with UMI labels. TCRdb reanalyzed the 5' RACE reads, giving one entry per CDR3 protein sequence and no DNA. The ten top clones account for around 1.7%, within a sample of approximately 83,000 distinct CDR3 sequences. Of note for this clonotype: Its target is not known.

Naive CD8+ T cells showed a CD45RO-CCR7+CD27+CD95- phenotype. General observations from the study: In CXCR3-positive naive cells, the TRB CDR3s were more hydrophobic than in CXCR3-negative naive cells.

The sequencing sample was made of naive CXCR3- CD8+ T cells from blood. Subset specified: CD45RO-CCR7+CD27+CD95- naive CD8+ T cells lacking CXCR3 (TNR3-). The V and J genes are TRBV7-2 and TRBJ2-3; TCRdb lists TRBD1, though no DNA is available to test this call. The TCR was taken from a human donor in good health. Some clones in this sample may be carry-over from other donors' samples. CDR3: CASSEWGGLTDTQYF.